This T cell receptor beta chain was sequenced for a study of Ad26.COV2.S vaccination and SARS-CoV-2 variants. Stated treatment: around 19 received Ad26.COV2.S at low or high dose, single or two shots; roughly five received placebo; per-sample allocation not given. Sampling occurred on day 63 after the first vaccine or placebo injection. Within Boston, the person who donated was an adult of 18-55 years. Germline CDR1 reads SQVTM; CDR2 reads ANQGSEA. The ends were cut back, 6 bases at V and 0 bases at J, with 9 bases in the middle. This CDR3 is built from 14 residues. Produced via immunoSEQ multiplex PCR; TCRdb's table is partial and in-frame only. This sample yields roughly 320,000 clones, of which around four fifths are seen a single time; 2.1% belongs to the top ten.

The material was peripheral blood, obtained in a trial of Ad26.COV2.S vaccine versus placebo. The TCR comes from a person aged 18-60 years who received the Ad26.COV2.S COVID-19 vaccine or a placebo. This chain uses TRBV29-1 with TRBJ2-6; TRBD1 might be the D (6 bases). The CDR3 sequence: CSVQGSSGANVLTF. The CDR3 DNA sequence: TGCAGCGTGCAGGGGAGCTCTGGGGCCAACGTCCTGACTTTC.